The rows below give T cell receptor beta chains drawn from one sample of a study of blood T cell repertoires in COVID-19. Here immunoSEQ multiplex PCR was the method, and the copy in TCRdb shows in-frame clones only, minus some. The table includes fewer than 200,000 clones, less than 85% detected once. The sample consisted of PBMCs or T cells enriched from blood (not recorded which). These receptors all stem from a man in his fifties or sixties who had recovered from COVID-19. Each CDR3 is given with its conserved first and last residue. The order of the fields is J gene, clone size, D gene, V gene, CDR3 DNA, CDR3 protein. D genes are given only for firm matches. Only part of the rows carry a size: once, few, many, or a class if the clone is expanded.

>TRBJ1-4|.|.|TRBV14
TGTGCCAGCAGCCTAAGGGCGGGAAGGGAAGAAGAAAAACTGTTTTTT
CASSLRAGREEEKLFF
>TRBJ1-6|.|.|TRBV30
TGTGCCTGGACTAGGATGAGCTCCTATAATTCACCCCTCCACTTT
CAWTRMSSYNSPLHF
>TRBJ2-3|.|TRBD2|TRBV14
TGTGCCAGCAGCCGGAATAGCGGGGGACGTACAGATACGCAGTATTTT
CASSRNSGGRTDTQYF
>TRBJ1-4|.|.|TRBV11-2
TGTGCCAGCAGCTTAGATCTGACACCATCTGAAAAACTGTTTTTT
CASSLDLTPSEKLFF
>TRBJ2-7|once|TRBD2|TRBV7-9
TGTGCCAGCAGGTCTAGCGGGGGGCCCGCCTACGAGCAGTACTTC
CASRSSGGPAYEQYF
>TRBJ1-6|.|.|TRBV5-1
TGCGCCAGCAGCTTGAAACCGAGTGACAATAATTCACCCCTCCACTTT
CASSLKPSDNNSPLHF
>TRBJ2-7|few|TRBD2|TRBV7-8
TGTGCCACGGGGGGGGTTGCCTACGAGCAGTACTTC
CATGGVAYEQYF
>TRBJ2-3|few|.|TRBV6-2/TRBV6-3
TGTGCCAGCAGTTACCGCACAGGGAGCACAGATACGCAGTATTTT
CASSYRTGSTDTQYF
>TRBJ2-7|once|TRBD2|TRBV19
TGTGCCAGTCGACCGACTAGCGGGGGGTTCGACGAGCAGTACTTC
CASRPTSGGFDEQYF
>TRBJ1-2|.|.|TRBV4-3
TGCGCCAGCAGCCGAGACACGGGGGTCCTCTATGGCTACACCTTC
CASSRDTGVLYGYTF
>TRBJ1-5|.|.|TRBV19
TGTGCTACGACTGGTCGGGGGGCGAGGCAGCCCCAGCATTTT
CATTGRGARQPQHF
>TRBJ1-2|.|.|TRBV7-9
TGTGCCAGCAAGAAAAGAGAGAGCAATGGCTACACCTTC
CASKKRESNGYTF
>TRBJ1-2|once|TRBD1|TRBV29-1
TGCAGCGTTGATCTGGGACAGGAGAACTATGGCTACACCTTC
CSVDLGQENYGYTF
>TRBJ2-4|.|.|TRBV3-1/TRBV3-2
TGTGCCAGCAGCCAAGAGTGGCTACAGACCAAAAACATTCAGTACTTC
CASSQEWLQTKNIQYF
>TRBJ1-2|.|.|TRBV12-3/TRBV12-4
TGTGCCAGCAGTTTAACAGGGTATAGCTACACCTTC
CASSLTGYSYTF
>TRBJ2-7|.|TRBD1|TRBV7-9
TGTGCCAGCACCAGGGACAGCTCATACGAGCAGTACTTC
CASTRDSSYEQYF
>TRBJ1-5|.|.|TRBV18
TGTGCCAGCTCACCAGGGAGCCCCTCTCAGCCCCAGCATTTT
CASSPGSPSQPQHF
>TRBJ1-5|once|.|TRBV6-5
TGTGCCAGCAGTTACGGCCAGGGCCACAATCAGCCCCAGCATTTT
CASSYGQGHNQPQHF
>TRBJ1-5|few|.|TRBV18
TGTGCCAGCTCACCCGGGCCCCCCACCAGGGATCAGCCCCAGCATTTT
CASSPGPPTRDQPQHF
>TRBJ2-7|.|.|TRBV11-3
TGTGCCAGCAGCTTAGAGGCTAGGAGCGAGCAGTACTTC
CASSLEARSEQYF
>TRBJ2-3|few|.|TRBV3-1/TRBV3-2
TGTGCCAGCAGCCAAGATCGCGTTGCAGATACGCAGTATTTT
CASSQDRVADTQYF
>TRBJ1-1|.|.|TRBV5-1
TGCGCCAGCAGCTTCCAGGTGAACACTGAAGCTTTCTTT
CASSFQVNTEAFF
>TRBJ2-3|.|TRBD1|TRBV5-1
TGCGCCAGCAGCTCGGACAGGGGGCGTGATACGCAGTATTTT
CASSSDRGRDTQYF
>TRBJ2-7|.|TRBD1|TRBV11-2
TGTGCCAGCAGCTTAGTGACAGGGCCAGCCTACGAGCAGTACTTC
CASSLVTGPAYEQYF
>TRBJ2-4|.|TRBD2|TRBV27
TGTGCCAGCAGCCTCGGGAGGGCAAACATTCAGTACTTC
CASSLGRANIQYF
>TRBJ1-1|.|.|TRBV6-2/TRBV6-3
TGTGCCAGCAGTCTTACTCCTTTCGCGTCGACTGAAGCTTTCTTT
CASSLTPFASTEAFF
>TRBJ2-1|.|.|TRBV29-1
TGCAGCGGGTGCAGAGCAGGGTTCGACAATGAGCAGTTCTTC
CSGCRAGFDNEQFF
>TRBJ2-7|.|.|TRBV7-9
TGTGCCAGCAGCTTAGTGGAACTAGCATTCCACGAGCAGTACTTC
CASSLVELAFHEQYF
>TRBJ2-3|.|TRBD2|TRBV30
TGTGCCTGGGGGCTAGCGGGGGGTACAGATACGCAGTATTTT
CAWGLAGGTDTQYF
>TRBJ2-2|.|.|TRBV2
TGTGCCAGCAGGACAGGACCCACCGGGGAGCTGTTTTTT
CASRTGPTGELFF
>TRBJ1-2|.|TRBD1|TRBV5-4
TGTGCCAGCAGCTTACAGGGGGGCGATGGCTACACCTTC
CASSLQGGDGYTF
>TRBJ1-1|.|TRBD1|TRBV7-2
TGTGCCAGCAGCTCGCACAGGGGGCGGTTGAACACTGAAGCTTTCTTT
CASSSHRGRLNTEAFF
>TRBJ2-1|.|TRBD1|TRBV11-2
TGTGCCAGCACCCTAGCGTGGGCGGGACAGGGGTACAATGAGCAGTTCTTC
CASTLAWAGQGYNEQFF
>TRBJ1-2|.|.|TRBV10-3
TGTGCCATCAGCGTGGACAAGCACTATGGCTACACCTTC
CAISVDKHYGYTF
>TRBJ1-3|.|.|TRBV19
TGTGCCAGTAGTATGGGGACTTACCACTTTACTGGAAACACCATATATTTT
CASSMGTYHFTGNTIYF
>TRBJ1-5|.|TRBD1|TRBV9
TGTGCCAGCAGCGGACAGGGGGCGAGTGGGCAGCCCCAGCATTTT
CASSGQGASGQPQHF
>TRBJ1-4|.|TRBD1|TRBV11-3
TGTGCCAGCAGCTTAGATCTGACAGGGGGCGCGTCTAATGAAAAACTGTTTTTT
CASSLDLTGGASNEKLFF
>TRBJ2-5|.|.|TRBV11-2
TGTGCCAGCAGCCCTGGACAGTGGACGGAGACCCAGTACTTC
CASSPGQWTETQYF
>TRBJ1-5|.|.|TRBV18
TGTGCCAGCTCCCTCACCGCCAGGGTCTGGCATTTT
CASSLTARVWHF
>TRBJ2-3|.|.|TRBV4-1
TGCGCCAGCAGCCATAACACAGATACGCAGTATTTT
CASSHNTDTQYF
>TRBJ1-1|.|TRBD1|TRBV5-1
TGCGCCAGCAGCCACCGGGGACAGGAAACTGAAGCTTTCTTT
CASSHRGQETEAFF
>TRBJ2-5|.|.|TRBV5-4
TGTGCCAGCAGCTTTTTTAACAGAGAAGAGACCCAGTACTTC
CASSFFNREETQYF
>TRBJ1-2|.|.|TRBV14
TGTGCCAGCAGCCAAGCTCCGCGGGGAGGCTACACCTTC
CASSQAPRGGYTF
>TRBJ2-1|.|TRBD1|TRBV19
TGTGCCAGTAGTGTGAGACAGGGCCCCTACAATGAGCAGTTCTTC
CASSVRQGPYNEQFF
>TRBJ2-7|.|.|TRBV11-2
TGTGCCAGCAGTGCCCCGGTCCACTCAGGACAGGACTACTACGAGCAGTACTTC
CASSAPVHSGQDYYEQYF
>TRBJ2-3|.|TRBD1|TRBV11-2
TGTGCCAGCAGCTTACTTGGGGGACAGGTTAGCACAGATACGCAGTATTTT
CASSLLGGQVSTDTQYF
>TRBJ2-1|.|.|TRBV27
TGTGCCAGCAGCACATTATACAATGAGCAGTTCTTC
CASSTLYNEQFF
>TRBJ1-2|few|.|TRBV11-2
TGTGCCAGCGTGCCAGGGACACCAAAGAACTATGGCTACACCTTC
CASVPGTPKNYGYTF
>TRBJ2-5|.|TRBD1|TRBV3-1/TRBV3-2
TGTGCCAGCAGCCCTAATGGGGGCAGGGGGCAGGAGACCCAGTACTTC
CASSPNGGRGQETQYF
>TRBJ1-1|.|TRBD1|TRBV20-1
TGCAGTGCTAGTCCTCGGACAGGGCGCACTGAAGCTTTCTTT
CSASPRTGRTEAFF
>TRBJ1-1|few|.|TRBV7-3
TGTGCCAGCAGCCGAGAGGCGAACACTGAAGCTTTCTTT
CASSREANTEAFF
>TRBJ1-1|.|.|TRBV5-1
TGCGCCAGCAGCCCAAGAGAGAACACTGAAGCTTTCTTT
CASSPRENTEAFF
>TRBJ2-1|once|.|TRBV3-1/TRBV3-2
TGTGCCAGCAGCCAAGAGGTTAGTTGGAATGAGCAGTTCTTC
CASSQEVSWNEQFF
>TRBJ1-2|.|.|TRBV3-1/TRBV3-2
TGTGCCAGCAGTCATAAAGGACTTGCCCTCCCTGCCTATGGCTACACCTTC
CASSHKGLALPAYGYTF
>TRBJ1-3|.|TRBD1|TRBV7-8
TGTGCCAGCAGCTTAAGGGGCGGACAGGGTTTTGGAAACACCATATATTTT
CASSLRGGQGFGNTIYF
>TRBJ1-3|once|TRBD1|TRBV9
TGTGCCAGCAGCGTAGCGGGACAGGTATACTCTGGAAACACCATATATTTT
CASSVAGQVYSGNTIYF
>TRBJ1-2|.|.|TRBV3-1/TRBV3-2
TGTGCCAGCAGCCAAGATCCAAGGGGATCCTATGGCTACACCTTC
CASSQDPRGSYGYTF